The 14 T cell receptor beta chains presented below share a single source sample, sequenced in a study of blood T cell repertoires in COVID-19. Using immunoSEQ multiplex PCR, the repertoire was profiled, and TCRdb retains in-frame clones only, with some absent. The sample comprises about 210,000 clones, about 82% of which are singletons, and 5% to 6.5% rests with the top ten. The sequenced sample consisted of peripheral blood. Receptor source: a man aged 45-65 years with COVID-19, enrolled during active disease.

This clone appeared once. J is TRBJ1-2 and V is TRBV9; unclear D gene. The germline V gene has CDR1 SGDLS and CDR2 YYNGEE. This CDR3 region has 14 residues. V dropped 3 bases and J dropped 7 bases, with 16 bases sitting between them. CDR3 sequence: CASSANLLRGGYTF. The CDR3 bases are TGTGCCAGCAGCGCCAACCTCCTCCGGGGTGGCTACACCTTC.

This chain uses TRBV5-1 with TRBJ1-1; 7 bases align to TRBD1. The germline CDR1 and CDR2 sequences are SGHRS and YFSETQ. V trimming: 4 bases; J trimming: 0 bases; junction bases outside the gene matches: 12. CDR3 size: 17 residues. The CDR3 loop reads CASSVPSGTDMNTEAFF. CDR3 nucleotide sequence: TGCGCCAGCAGCGTTCCCTCCGGGACAGATATGAACACTGAAGCTTTCTTT.

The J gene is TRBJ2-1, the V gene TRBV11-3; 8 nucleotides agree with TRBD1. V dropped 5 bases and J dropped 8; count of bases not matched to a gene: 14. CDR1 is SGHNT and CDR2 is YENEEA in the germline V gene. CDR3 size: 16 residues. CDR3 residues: CASSRQGEQGVHEQFF. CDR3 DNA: TGTGCCAGCAGCCGACAGGGTGAACAGGGGGTCCATGAGCAGTTCTTC.

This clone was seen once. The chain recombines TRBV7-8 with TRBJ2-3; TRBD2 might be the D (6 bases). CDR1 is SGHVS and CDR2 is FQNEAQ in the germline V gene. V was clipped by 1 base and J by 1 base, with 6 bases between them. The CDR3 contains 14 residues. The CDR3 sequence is CASSLGLGTDTQYF. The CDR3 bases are TGTGCCAGCAGCTTAGGACTAGGCACAGATACGCAGTATTTT.

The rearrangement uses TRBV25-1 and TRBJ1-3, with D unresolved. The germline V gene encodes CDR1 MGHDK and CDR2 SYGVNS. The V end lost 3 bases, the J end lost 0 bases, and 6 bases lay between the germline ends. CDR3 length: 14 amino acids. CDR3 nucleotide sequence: TGTGCCAGCAGTGAGCACGGCTCTGGAAACACCATATATTTT. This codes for CASSEHGSGNTIYF.

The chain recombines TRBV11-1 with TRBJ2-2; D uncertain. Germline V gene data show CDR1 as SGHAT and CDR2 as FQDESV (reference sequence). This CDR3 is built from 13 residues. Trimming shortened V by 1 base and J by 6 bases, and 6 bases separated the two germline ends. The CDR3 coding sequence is TGTGCCAGCAGCTTAGGGGCGCCCGGGGAGCTGTTTTTT. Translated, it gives CASSLGAPGELFF.

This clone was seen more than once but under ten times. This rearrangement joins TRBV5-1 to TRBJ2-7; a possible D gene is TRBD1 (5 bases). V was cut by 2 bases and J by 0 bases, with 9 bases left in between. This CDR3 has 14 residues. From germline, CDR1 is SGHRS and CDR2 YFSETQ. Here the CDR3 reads CASSLDSNSYEQYF. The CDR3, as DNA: TGCGCCAGCAGCTTAGACAGCAACTCCTACGAGCAGTACTTC.

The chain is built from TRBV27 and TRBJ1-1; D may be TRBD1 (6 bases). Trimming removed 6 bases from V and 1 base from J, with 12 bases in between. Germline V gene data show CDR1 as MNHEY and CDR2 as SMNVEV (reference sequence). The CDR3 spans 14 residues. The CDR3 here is CASSPGTRNTEAFF. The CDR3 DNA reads TGTGCCAGCAGCCCCGGGACACGGAACACTGAAGCTTTCTTT.

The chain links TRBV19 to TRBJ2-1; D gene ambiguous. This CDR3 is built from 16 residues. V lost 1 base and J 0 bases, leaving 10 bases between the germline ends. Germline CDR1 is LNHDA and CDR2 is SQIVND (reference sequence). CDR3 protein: CASSIVVQSSYNEQFF. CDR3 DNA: TGTGCCAGTAGTATAGTAGTCCAAAGCTCCTACAATGAGCAGTTCTTC.

CDR3 sequence (DNA): TGTGCCAGCAGCCGTACAGGGGAGGACGAGCAGTACTTC. Amino acids: CASSRTGEDEQYF. This chain joins TRBV7-2 and TRBJ2-7, with D maybe TRBD1 (7 bases). The CDR3 consists of 13 residues. The ends were cut back, 5 bases at V and 5 bases at J, with 13 bases in the middle. Germline V CDR1 and CDR2: SGHTA, FQGNSA.

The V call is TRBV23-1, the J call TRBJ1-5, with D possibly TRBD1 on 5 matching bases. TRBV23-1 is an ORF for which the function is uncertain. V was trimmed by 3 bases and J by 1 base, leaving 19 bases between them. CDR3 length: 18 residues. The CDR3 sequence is CASSHTQGDYRSNQPQHF. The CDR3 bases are TGCGCCAGCAGTCATACTCAAGGGGATTATCGGAGCAATCAGCCCCAGCATTTT.

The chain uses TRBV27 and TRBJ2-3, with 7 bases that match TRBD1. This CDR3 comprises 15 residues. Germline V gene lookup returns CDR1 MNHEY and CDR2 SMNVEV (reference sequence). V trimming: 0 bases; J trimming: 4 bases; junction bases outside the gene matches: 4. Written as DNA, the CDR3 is TGTGCCAGCAGTTTATCGACAGGGCGTGCAGATACGCAGTATTTT. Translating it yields CASSLSTGRADTQYF.

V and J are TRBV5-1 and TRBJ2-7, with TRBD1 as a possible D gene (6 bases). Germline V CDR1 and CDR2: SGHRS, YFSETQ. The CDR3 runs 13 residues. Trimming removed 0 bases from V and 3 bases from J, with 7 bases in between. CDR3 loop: CASSLEGGYEQYF. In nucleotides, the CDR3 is TGCGCCAGCAGCTTGGAAGGGGGCTACGAGCAGTACTTC.

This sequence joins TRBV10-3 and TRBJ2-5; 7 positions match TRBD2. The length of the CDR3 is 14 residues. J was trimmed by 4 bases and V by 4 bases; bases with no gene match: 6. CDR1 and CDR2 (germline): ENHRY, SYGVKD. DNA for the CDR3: TGTGCCATCAGTGGCCTGGGAGGGCCAGAGACCCAGTACTTC. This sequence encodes CAISGLGGPETQYF.